This T cell receptor (beta chain) was captured in a study of cytomegalovirus exposure and HLA in healthy donors. Use of 60 Vbeta and 13 Jbeta primers characterized the PCR. TCRdb keeps only in-frame clones here, not all; method: immunoSEQ multiplex PCR. The sample carries fewer than 300,000 clones, approximately 80% recorded once. This TCR was recovered from a girl aged 2-9 years in good health and CMV-seronegative. Sequenced material: PBMCs.

Written as DNA, the CDR3 is TGCGCCAGCAGCTCGAGGACAGGCCTCGAGACCCAGTACTTC. Translated: CASSSRTGLETQYF. This chain links TRBV5-1 with TRBJ2-5, with 7 nucleotides matching TRBD1. The CDR3 consists of 14 residues. CDR1 and CDR2 from the germline V gene are SGHRS and YFSETQ. The junction had 7 bases not matched to a gene; V was cut back by 3 bases and J by 5 bases.